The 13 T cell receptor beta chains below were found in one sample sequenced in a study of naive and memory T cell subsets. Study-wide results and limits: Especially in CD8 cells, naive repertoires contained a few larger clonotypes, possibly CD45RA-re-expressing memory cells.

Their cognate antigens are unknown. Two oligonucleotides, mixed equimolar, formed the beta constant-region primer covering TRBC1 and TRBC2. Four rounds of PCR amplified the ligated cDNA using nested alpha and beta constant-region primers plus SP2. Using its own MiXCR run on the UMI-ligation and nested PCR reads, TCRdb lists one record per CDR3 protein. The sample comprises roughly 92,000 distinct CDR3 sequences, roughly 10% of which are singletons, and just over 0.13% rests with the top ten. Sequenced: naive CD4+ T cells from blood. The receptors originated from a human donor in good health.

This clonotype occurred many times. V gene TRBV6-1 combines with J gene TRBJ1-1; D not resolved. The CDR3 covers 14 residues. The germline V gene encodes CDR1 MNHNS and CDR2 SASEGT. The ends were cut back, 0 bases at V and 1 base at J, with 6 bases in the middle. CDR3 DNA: TGTGCCAGCAGTGAAGCGGAGAGGAACACTGAAGCTTTCTTT. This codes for CASSEAERNTEAFF.

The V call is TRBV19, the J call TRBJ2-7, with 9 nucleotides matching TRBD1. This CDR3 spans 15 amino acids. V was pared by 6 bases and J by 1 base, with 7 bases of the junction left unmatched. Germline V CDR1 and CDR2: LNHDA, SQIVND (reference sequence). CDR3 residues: CASSTAGTGSYEQYF. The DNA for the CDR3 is TGTGCCAGTAGCACAGCCGGGACAGGGTCCTACGAGCAGTACTTC.

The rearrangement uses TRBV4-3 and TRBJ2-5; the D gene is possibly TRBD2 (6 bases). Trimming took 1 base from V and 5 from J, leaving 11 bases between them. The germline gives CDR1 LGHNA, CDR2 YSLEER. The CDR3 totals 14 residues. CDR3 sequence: CASSQALGRETQYF. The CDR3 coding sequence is TGCGCCAGCAGCCAAGCGTTGGGGAGGGAGACCCAGTACTTC.

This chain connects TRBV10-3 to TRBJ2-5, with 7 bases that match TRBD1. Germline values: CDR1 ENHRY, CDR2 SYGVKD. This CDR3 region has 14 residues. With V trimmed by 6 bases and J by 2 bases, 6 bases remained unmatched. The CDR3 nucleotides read TGTGCCATCAGGTCTCCGGGACAGCAAGAGACCCAGTACTTC. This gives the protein CAIRSPGQQETQYF.

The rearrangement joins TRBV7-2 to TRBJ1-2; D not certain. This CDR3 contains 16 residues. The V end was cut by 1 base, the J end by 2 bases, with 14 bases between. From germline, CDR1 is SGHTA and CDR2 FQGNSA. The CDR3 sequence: CASSLGARRLNYGYTF. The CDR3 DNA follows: TGTGCCAGCAGCTTAGGGGCACGGAGACTCAACTATGGCTACACCTTC.

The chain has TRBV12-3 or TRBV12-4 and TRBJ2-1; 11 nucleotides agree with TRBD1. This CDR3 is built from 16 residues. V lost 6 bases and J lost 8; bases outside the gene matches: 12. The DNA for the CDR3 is TGTGCCAGCAGCGCCGGGGGACAGGGGGTTATTGATGAGCAGTTCTTC. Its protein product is CASSAGGQGVIDEQFF.

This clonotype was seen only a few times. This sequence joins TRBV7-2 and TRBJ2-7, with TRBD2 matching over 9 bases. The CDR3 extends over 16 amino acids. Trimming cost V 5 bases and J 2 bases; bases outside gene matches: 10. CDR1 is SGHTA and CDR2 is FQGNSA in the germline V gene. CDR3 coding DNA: TGTGCCAGCAGCATCAAAGCGGGAGGTAGTGCCTACGAGCAGTACTTC. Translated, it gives CASSIKAGGSAYEQYF.

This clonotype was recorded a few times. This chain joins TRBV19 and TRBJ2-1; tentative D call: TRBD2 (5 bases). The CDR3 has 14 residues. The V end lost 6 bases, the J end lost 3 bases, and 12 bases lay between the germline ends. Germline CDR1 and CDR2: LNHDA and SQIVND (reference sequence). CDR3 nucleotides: TGTGCCAGTAGAGGAGGCCTCGACTACAATGAGCAGTTCTTC. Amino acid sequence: CASRGGLDYNEQFF.

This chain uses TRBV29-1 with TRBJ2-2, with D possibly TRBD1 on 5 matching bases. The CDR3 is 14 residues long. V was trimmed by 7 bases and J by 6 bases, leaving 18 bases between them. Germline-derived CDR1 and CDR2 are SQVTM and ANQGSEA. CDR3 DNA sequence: TGCAGCGCTAAACGTGCAGGGTCGCCCGGGGAGCTGTTTTTT. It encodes CSAKRAGSPGELFF.

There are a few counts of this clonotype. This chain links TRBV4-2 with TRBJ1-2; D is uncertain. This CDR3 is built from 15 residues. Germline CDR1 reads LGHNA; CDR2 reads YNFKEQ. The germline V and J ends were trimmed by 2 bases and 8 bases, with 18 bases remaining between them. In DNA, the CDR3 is TGTGCCAGCAGCCAAAACGAGGGCCTTAGCGGCGGCTACACCTTC. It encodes CASSQNEGLSGGYTF.

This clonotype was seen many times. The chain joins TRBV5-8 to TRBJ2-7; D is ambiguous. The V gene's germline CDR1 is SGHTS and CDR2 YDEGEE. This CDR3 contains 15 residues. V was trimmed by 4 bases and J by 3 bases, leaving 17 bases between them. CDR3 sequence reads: CASSPVGSTSYEQYF. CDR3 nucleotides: TGTGCCAGCAGCCCCGTCGGTAGTACCAGCTACGAGCAGTACTTC.

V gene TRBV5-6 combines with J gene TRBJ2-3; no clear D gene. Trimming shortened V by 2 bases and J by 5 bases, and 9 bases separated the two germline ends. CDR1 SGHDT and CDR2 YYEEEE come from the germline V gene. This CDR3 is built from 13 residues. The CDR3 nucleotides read TGTGCCAGCAGCTTAGTGGCAGGAGATACGCAGTATTTT. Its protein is CASSLVAGDTQYF. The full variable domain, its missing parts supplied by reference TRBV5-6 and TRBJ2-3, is DAGVTQSPTHLIKTRGQQVTLRCSPKSGHDTVSWYQQALGQGPQFIFQYYEEEERQRGNFPDRFSGHQFPNYSSELNVNALLLGDSALYLCASSLVAGDTQYFGPGTRLTVL.

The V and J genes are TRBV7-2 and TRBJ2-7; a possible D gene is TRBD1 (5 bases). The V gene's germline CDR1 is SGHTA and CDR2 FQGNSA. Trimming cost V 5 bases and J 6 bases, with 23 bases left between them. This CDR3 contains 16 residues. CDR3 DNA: TGTGCCAGCAGCGTCCTAAGGGGTACGCTTAGAGCCGAGCAGTACTTC. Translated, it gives CASSVLRGTLRAEQYF.